The 14 T cell receptor beta chains given below trace back to one sample, sequenced in a study of T cell responses to AZD1222 COVID-19 vaccine. Sequenced by immunoSEQ multiplex PCR; TCRdb stores in-frame clones only, minus some. The data contain fewer than 110,000 clones, roughly 87% of them singletons. Sequences were derived from peripheral blood, sampled 28 days after the second AZD1222 dose. All receptors come from an adult who received the AZD1222 COVID-19 vaccine.

This chain links TRBV2 with TRBJ1-1; D is ambiguous. CDR1 is SNHLY and CDR2 is FYNNEI in the germline V gene. The CDR3 consists of 14 residues. The V and J ends lost 7 bases and 7 bases respectively, with 19 bases between them. CDR3 nucleotide sequence: TGTGCCAGCATCTTGGACGGAGGCCCCCGTGAAGCTTTCTTT. Its translation: CASILDGGPREAFF.

The gene calls are TRBV6-5 and TRBJ2-7; a weak D match, TRBD2 (5 bases). V was trimmed by 6 bases and J by 2 bases, leaving 11 bases between them. The germline V gene has CDR1 MNHEY and CDR2 SVGAGI. The CDR3 sequence is 13 residues long. This CDR3 is CASRRERAYEQYF. CDR3 bases: TGTGCCAGCAGAAGGGAGAGAGCCTACGAGCAGTACTTC.

The V call is TRBV10-2, the J call TRBJ1-6; no clear D. The length of the CDR3 is 16 residues. Germline values: CDR1 WSHSY, CDR2 SAAADI. Trimming stripped 3 bases from V and 5 bases from J, with 14 bases between. CDR3 in DNA: TGCGCCAGCAGTGATCCCGGGGAGAATAATAATTCACCCCTCCACTTT. Protein: CASSDPGENNNSPLHF.

The J gene is TRBJ2-7, the V gene TRBV18; 10 nucleotides match TRBD1. Unmatched junction bases numbered 9, after V lost 3 bases and J lost 7 bases. The germline gives CDR1 KGHSH, CDR2 LQKENI. The CDR3 loop spans 15 amino acids. The CDR3 DNA reads as TGTGCCAGCTCACCGACAGGGGGCTCCGGACGAGAGCAGTACTTC. Translated, it gives CASSPTGGSGREQYF.

This chain uses TRBV11-2 with TRBJ2-7; 7 bases align to TRBD2. From germline, CDR1 is SGHAT and CDR2 FQNNGV. With 3 bases clipped from V and 5 bases from J, the junction kept 4 bases outside the gene matches. This CDR3 is built from 13 residues. The CDR3 bases are TGTGCCAGCAGCTTTGGGGGGGGAAACGAGCAGTACTTC. It translates to CASSFGGGNEQYF.

Only one count was recorded for this clone. The chain has TRBV19 and TRBJ1-5; TRBD1 agrees at 7 bases. The V gene's germline CDR1 is LNHDA and CDR2 SQIVND (reference sequence). The CDR3 consists of 16 residues. Trimming removed 6 bases from V and 0 bases from J; junction bases left unmatched: 8. Here the CDR3 DNA reads TGTGCCAGTAGAAGGACAGGAATGTATAGCAATCAGCCCCAGCATTTT. As protein: CASRRTGMYSNQPQHF. Looking up the rest from reference TRBV19 and TRBJ1-5 gives the full variable domain: DGGITQSPKYLFRKEGQNVTLSCEQNLNHDAMYWYRQDPGQGLRLIYYSQIVNDFQKGDIAEGYSVSREKKESFPLTVTSAQKNPTAFYLCASRRTGMYSNQPQHFGDGTRLSIL.

The J gene is TRBJ2-5, the V gene TRBV7-9; no definite D call. V was pared by 3 bases and J by 1 base, with 15 bases between. The CDR3 has 16 amino acids. Germline CDR1 and CDR2: SEHNR and FQNEAQ (reference sequence). This CDR3 is CASSFRRTDAQETQYF. CDR3 DNA: TGTGCCAGCAGCTTTCGACGGACGGACGCCCAAGAGACCCAGTACTTC.

The J gene is TRBJ1-2, the V gene TRBV3-1 (or the pseudogene TRBV3-2); the D gene is possibly TRBD1 (6 bases). Germline CDR1 is LGHDT and CDR2 is YNNKEL (reference sequence). V was cut by 4 bases and J by 4 bases, with 16 bases left in between. CDR3 length: 15 amino acids. CDR3 loop: CASSPAQGLGYGYTF. CDR3 coding DNA: TGTGCCAGCAGCCCGGCCCAGGGGTTGGGCTATGGCTACACCTTC.

V gene TRBV5-4 combines with J gene TRBJ1-2, with 9 bases identical to TRBD1. CDR1 and CDR2 from the germline V gene are SGHNT and YYREEE (reference sequence). The CDR3 runs 15 residues. The junction had 8 bases not matched to a gene; V was cut back by 3 bases and J by 5 bases. The CDR3 loop reads CASSSSGTGTYGYTF. As DNA, the CDR3 is TGTGCCAGCAGCTCATCCGGGACAGGGACTTATGGCTACACCTTC.

This chain joins TRBV2 and TRBJ2-7; possibly TRBD1 for D (5 bases). Germline V gene data show CDR1 as SNHLY and CDR2 as FYNNEI. The CDR3 length is 11 residues. Trimming took off 6 bases at V and 6 bases at J, with 9 bases between the two ends. CDR3 region: CASRPQGEQYF. CDR3 coding DNA: TGTGCCAGCAGGCCTCAGGGCGAGCAGTACTTC. The full variable domain, completed using reference TRBV2 and TRBJ2-7, is EPEVTQTPSHQVTQMGQEVILRCVPISNHLYFYWYRQILGQKVEFLVSFYNNEISEKSEIFDDQFSVERPDGSNFTLKIRSTKLEDSAMYFCASRPQGEQYFGPGTRLTVT.

J is TRBJ2-1 and V is TRBV7-8, with D maybe TRBD1 (6 bases). The V end was cut by 1 base, the J end by 1 base, with 8 bases between. There are 15 residues in the CDR3. Germline CDR1 SGHVS, CDR2 FQNEAQ. CDR3 in DNA: TGTGCCAGCAGCTTAGTAGGGACATCCTACAATGAGCAGTTCTTC. Encoded protein: CASSLVGTSYNEQFF.

The chain carries TRBV4-1 and TRBJ1-2; 10 nucleotides match TRBD1. Germline CDR1 is MGHRA and CDR2 is YSYEKL. Trimming took 4 bases from V and 4 from J; bases not matched to a gene: 6. The CDR3 consists of 15 residues. The CDR3 loop reads CASSPGQGRTYGYTF. Here the CDR3 DNA reads TGCGCCAGCAGCCCGGGACAGGGGAGGACCTATGGCTACACCTTC.

This clone was seen only once. The chain combines TRBV6-5 with TRBJ2-7, with D possibly being TRBD1 (5 bases). The germline gives CDR1 MNHEY, CDR2 SVGAGI. The V and J ends lost 2 bases and 5 bases respectively, with 16 bases between them. The CDR3 is 15 amino acids. The CDR3 sequence is CASSYTPPGFNEQYF. The DNA of the CDR3 is TGTGCCAGCAGTTACACACCTCCAGGGTTCAACGAGCAGTACTTC.

V usage is TRBV4-1 and J usage is TRBJ1-4; 10 bases agree with TRBD1. The junction had 10 bases not matched to a gene; V was cut back by 4 bases and J by 8 bases. CDR1 and CDR2 (germline): MGHRA, YSYEKL. This CDR3 has 16 amino acids. The CDR3 nucleotides read TGCGCCAGCAGCCGGGGACAGGGGCCCTGGGACGAAAAACTGTTTTTT. This codes for CASSRGQGPWDEKLFF.